The 3 T cell receptor beta chains presented below share a single source sample, sequenced in a study of response to subunit inactivated influenza vaccine. In TCRdb, the RT-PCR reads were re-called with MiXCR into one record per CDR3 protein. The data show over 800,000 distinct CDR3 sequences, with less than 25% seen just once and 10% held by the top ten. Material: PBMCs from blood, obtained 5 to 6 days after vaccination. The source of these receptors is a middle-aged man who received an inactivated influenza vaccine.

The chain couples TRBV6-2 or TRBV6-3 to TRBJ1-5, with 9 bases matching TRBD1. Unmatched junction bases numbered 1, after V lost 2 bases and J lost 2 bases. This CDR3 region has 15 residues. CDR1 and CDR2 (germline): MNHEY, SVGEGT. Written as DNA, the CDR3 is TGTGCCAGCAGTTACAGGACAGGGGGCAATCAGCCCCAGCATTTT. Translated: CASSYRTGGNQPQHF.

This clonotype was found once. V and J are TRBV9 and TRBJ2-2; perhaps TRBD1 as D (6 bases). V shed 4 bases and J shed 4 bases, with 14 bases lying between them. The CDR3 totals 15 residues. The germline gives CDR1 SGDLS, CDR2 YYNGEE. Here the CDR3 DNA reads TGTGCCAGCAGCCTTTTCTCAGGGGCCACCGGGGAGCTGTTTTTT. Amino acids: CASSLFSGATGELFF.

This clonotype was counted only a few times. For the CDR3, the DNA is TGTGCCAGCAGTGAAGCGGGAGGGGTCGACGAGCAGTACTTC. Its translation: CASSEAGGVDEQYF. The chain joins TRBV2 to TRBJ2-7, with TRBD2 identical over 7 bases. The CDR3 is 14 residues long. V was clipped by 0 bases and J by 5 bases; unmatched bases: 4. Germline V gives CDR1 SNHLY, CDR2 FYNNEI.